The rows below give T cell receptor beta chains drawn from one sample of a study of blood T cell repertoires in COVID-19. The method was immunoSEQ multiplex PCR; TCRdb's version includes in-frame clones alone and lacks a portion of them. The table records approximately 81,000 clones, around 82% of them present only once. Source material: peripheral blood. Source of these receptors: a human donor in a cohort sampled during active COVID-19. Each CDR3 is given with its conserved first and last residue. The D gene is left open where the match is weak. Size is omitted from some rows. Given values are once, few, many or a class for expanded clones.

clone_size	cdr3_length	j_call	d_call	v_call	cdr3_aa	cdr3_nt
NA	13	TRBJ1-2	NA	TRBV27	CASSSGINYGYTF	TGTGCCAGCAGTAGCGGGATAAACTATGGCTACACCTTC
NA	15	TRBJ2-3	TRBD2	TRBV5-1	CASSLRRGELDTQYF	TGCGCCAGCAGCTTGAGGCGGGGGGAGCTAGATACGCAGTATTTT
NA	14	TRBJ2-7	TRBD1	TRBV27	CASSLTGVPYEQYF	TGTGCCAGCAGTTTAACAGGGGTCCCCTACGAGCAGTACTTC
NA	13	TRBJ1-2	NA	TRBV6-5	CASSYFQGHGYTF	TGTGCCAGCAGTTACTTCCAGGGCCACGGCTACACCTTC
NA	13	TRBJ2-7	NA	TRBV12-5	CASRGGGGYEQYF	TGTGCTAGCCGGGGTGGGGGAGGCTACGAGCAGTACTTC
few	13	TRBJ1-6	NA	TRBV27	CASSFAVGSPLHF	TGTGCCAGCAGTTTCGCGGTTGGCTCACCCCTCCACTTT
NA	17	TRBJ2-6	TRBD1	TRBV19	CASSIGTGGGGANVLTF	TGTGCCAGTAGTATCGGGACAGGGGGCGGTGGGGCCAACGTCCTGACTTTC
NA	17	TRBJ2-6	NA	TRBV9	CASSPGSTPSGANVLTF	TGTGCCAGCAGCCCCGGGTCCACACCCTCTGGGGCCAACGTCCTGACTTTC
NA	13	TRBJ2-3	NA	TRBV7-9	CASSLSVGDTQYF	TGTGCCAGCAGCTTATCAGTTGGAGATACGCAGTATTTT
NA	15	TRBJ1-6	NA	TRBV5-1	CASSAQGMENSPLHF	TGCGCCAGCAGCGCACAGGGTATGGAAAATTCACCCCTCCACTTT
NA	13	TRBJ2-7	NA	TRBV6-5	CASSLTESYEQYF	TGTGCCAGCAGTTTGACAGAGAGCTACGAGCAGTACTTC
few	15	TRBJ1-6	NA	TRBV6-6	CASSTPWTVGSPLHF	TGTGCCAGCAGTACTCCCTGGACAGTGGGTTCACCCCTCCACTTT
NA	13	TRBJ2-7	NA	TRBV7-6	CASSLKQQYEQYF	TGTGCCAGCAGCTTAAAACAGCAATACGAGCAGTACTTC
NA	16	TRBJ2-2	TRBD2	TRBV4-3	CASSQVAGGLTGELFF	TGCGCCAGCAGCCAAGTGGCGGGGGGGCTAACCGGGGAGCTGTTTTTT
NA	13	TRBJ2-7	TRBD1	TRBV12-3/TRBV12-4	CASSGQGPYEQYF	TGTGCCAGCAGCGGACAGGGTCCCTACGAGCAGTACTTC
NA	15	TRBJ1-5	NA	TRBV6-1	CASSERTPRNQPQHF	TGTGCCAGCAGTGAAAGGACACCCCGGAATCAGCCCCAGCATTTT
NA	13	TRBJ2-7	TRBD1	TRBV7-9	CASSFTGGYEQYF	TGTGCCAGCAGCTTTACAGGGGGCTACGAGCAGTACTTC
NA	13	TRBJ1-2	TRBD1	TRBV12-3/TRBV12-4	CASTRDSHYGYTF	TGTGCCAGCACCCGGGACAGCCACTATGGCTACACCTTC
NA	12	TRBJ2-7	NA	TRBV10-2	CASTSSSYEQYF	TGCGCCAGCACCTCTAGCTCCTACGAGCAGTACTTC
NA	13	TRBJ1-2	NA	TRBV5-6	CASVSGGSYGYTF	TGTGCCAGCGTAAGTGGGGGCAGCTATGGCTACACCTTC